Shown below are 15 T cell receptor beta chains from a single sample sequenced in a study of sequential checkpoint blockade in melanoma. Libraries were prepared by immunoSEQ multiplex PCR; TCRdb keeps only in-frame clonotypes and omits some of them. Here the sample spans 3,000 to 4,000 clones, approximately 19% being singletons. Specified treatment: randomized to nivolumab then ipilimumab (arm A) or the reverse (arm B). The specimen comprised tumor tissue (inferred from file names), sampled from a patient given nivolumab and ipilimumab in sequence. These receptors originate from a human donor with melanoma.

The chain links TRBV7-8 to TRBJ2-5; D uncertain. The V end lost 4 bases, the J end lost 5 bases, and 11 bases lay between the germline ends. Looked up from germline, CDR1 is SGHVS and CDR2 is FQNEAQ. CDR3 size: 13 residues. The CDR3 DNA reads TGTGCCAGCAGCTCGTGGGTGGGGGAGACCCAGTACTTC. Its translation: CASSSWVGETQYF. Full variable domain (remainder filled in from reference TRBV7-8 and TRBJ2-5): GAGVSQSPRYKVAKRGQDVALRCDPISGHVSLFWYQQALGQGPEFLTYFQNEAQLDKSGLPSDRFFAERPEGSVSTLKIQRTQQEDSAVYLCASSSWVGETQYFGPGTRLLVL.

In its sample, this clone was seen a few times. The rearrangement joins TRBV11-3 to TRBJ2-3, with 7 bases that match TRBD2. V lost 2 bases, J lost 0 bases, and 5 bases stayed unmatched. This CDR3 spans 16 amino acids. Germline CDR1 SGHNT, CDR2 YENEEA. The CDR3 loop is CASSLPQRGSTDTQYF. CDR3 sequence (DNA): TGTGCCAGCAGCTTACCCCAGCGGGGTAGCACAGATACGCAGTATTTT. The whole variable domain, filled in from reference TRBV11-3 and TRBJ2-3, reads EAGVVQSPRYKIIEKKQPVAFWCNPISGHNTLYWYLQNLGQGPELLIRYENEEAVDDSQLPKDRFSAERLKGVDSTLKIQPAELGDSAVYLCASSLPQRGSTDTQYFGPGTRLTVL.

This clone has a count of ten or more. The V and J genes are TRBV11-3 and TRBJ1-6, with 9 bases that match TRBD1. Germline V gene lookup returns CDR1 SGHNT and CDR2 YENEEA. J gave up 8 bases and V 3 bases, and 2 bases lay outside the gene matches. The CDR3 spans 14 residues. The CDR3 loop reads CASSFGTGYSPLHF. The CDR3 coding sequence is TGTGCCAGCAGCTTCGGGACAGGGTATTCACCCCTCCACTTT.

Judged by abundance, this clone is medium-sized. The chain combines TRBV12-5 with TRBJ2-6; D possibly matches TRBD1 or TRBD2 (5 bases each). The CDR3 loop spans 13 amino acids. Germline values: CDR1 LGHNT, CDR2 FRNRAP. The DNA of the CDR3 is TGTGCCTCCGGGGCGGCTGGGGCCAACGTCCTGACTTTC. This gives the protein CASGAAGANVLTF.

J is TRBJ1-2 and V is TRBV5-1; TRBD1 matches at 8 bases. The CDR3 totals 15 residues. V lost 4 bases to trimming and J lost 3 bases; unmatched junction nucleotides: 8. Germline V gene sequence: CDR1 SGHRS, CDR2 YFSETQ. The CDR3 DNA follows: TGCGCCAGCAGCGCATCGACAGGGGACTACTATGGCTACACCTTC. Its translation is CASSASTGDYYGYTF.

The chain employs TRBV9 and TRBJ2-1, with D uncertain. This CDR3 region has 13 residues. The V gene lost 3 bases and the J gene lost 3 bases, with 7 bases spanning the gap. Germline-derived CDR1 and CDR2 are SGDLS and YYNGEE. Written as DNA, the CDR3 is TGTGCCAGCAGCGAGTTACTCTACAATGAGCAGTTCTTC. Amino acid sequence: CASSELLYNEQFF.

This clone occurred many times. V and J are TRBV11-3 and TRBJ2-3, with 8 bases lining up with TRBD1. The CDR3 sequence is 17 residues long. Germline CDR1 and CDR2: SGHNT and YENEEA. Trimming cost V 5 bases and J 6 bases; bases outside gene matches: 16. CDR3 coding DNA: TGTGCCAGCAGCCTGGCACGGGACAGGACCCCAAAGGATACGCAGTATTTT. It translates to CASSLARDRTPKDTQYF.

V is TRBV5-1 and J is TRBJ1-6; maybe TRBD1 (6 bases). Trimming left V 4 bases short and J 6 bases short, with 11 bases between. The length of the CDR3 is 14 residues. From germline, CDR1 is SGHRS and CDR2 YFSETQ. The CDR3 loop reads CASSMDSSNSPLHF. For the CDR3, the DNA is TGCGCCAGCAGCATGGACAGTAGTAATTCACCCCTCCACTTT.

This clone was found a few times. V gene TRBV11-3 combines with J gene TRBJ2-7; TRBD1 matches 9 bases. Germline CDR1 reads SGHNT; CDR2 reads YENEEA. This CDR3 comprises 15 residues. Trimming removed 3 bases from V and 2 bases from J; junction bases left unmatched: 5. CDR3 in DNA: TGTGCCAGCAGCTTGGGGACAGGGCCGACCTACGAGCAGTACGTC. Protein sequence: CASSLGTGPTYEQYV.

This clone was counted between two and nine times. V usage is TRBV6-8 and J usage is TRBJ1-5; tentative D call: TRBD1 (5 bases). This CDR3 region has 13 residues. Germline loops: CDR1 MNHGY, CDR2 SAAAGT. The V end lost 9 bases, the J end lost 0 bases, and 9 bases lay between the germline ends. The CDR3 nucleotides read TGTGCCAGTCAACAGGTTAGCAATCAGCCCCAGCATTTT. As protein: CASQQVSNQPQHF.

The chain has TRBV5-1 and TRBJ2-3; TRBD2 agrees at 8 bases. Per the germline V gene, CDR1 is SGHRS and CDR2 is YFSETQ. The J segment lost 8 bases and the V segment lost 1 base, leaving 9 bases of the junction unmatched. The CDR3 spans 15 residues. The chain's CDR3 is CASSLPGGLFGTQYF. DNA of the CDR3: TGCGCCAGCAGCTTGCCGGGGGGGTTATTTGGTACGCAGTATTTT.

This clone was observed a single time. The rearrangement links TRBV18 to TRBJ2-5; 11 nucleotides align to TRBD1. The DNA end is a closer match to TRBJ2-7, so the J assignment may be wrong. This CDR3 has 15 amino acids. Germline CDR1 reads KGHSH; CDR2 reads LQKENI. The DNA for the CDR3 is TGTGCCAGCTCTCCGGGGACAGGGGGCTCCTACGAGCAGTACTTC. Protein sequence: CASSPGTGGSYEQYF.

V gene TRBV15 combines with J gene TRBJ2-2; 8 bases line up with TRBD2. The CDR3 loop spans 20 amino acids. V was clipped by 5 bases and J by 4 bases; unmatched bases: 21. Germline V gene data show CDR1 as LNHNV and CDR2 as YYDKDF (reference sequence). The CDR3 region is CATSPGGTPGTLMGTGELFF. CDR3 sequence (DNA): TGTGCCACCAGCCCGGGAGGGACACCGGGGACTCTCATGGGCACCGGGGAGCTGTTTTTT. The whole variable domain, remainder taken from reference TRBV15 and TRBJ2-2, is DAMVIQNPRYQVTQFGKPVTLSCSQTLNHNVMYWYQQKSSQAPKLLFHYYDKDFNNEADTPDNFQSRRPNTSFCFLDIRSPGLGDTAMYLCATSPGGTPGTLMGTGELFFGEGSRLTVL.

V and J are TRBV10-3 and TRBJ1-2; 9 bases match TRBD1. The CDR3 has 15 residues. V trimming: 2 bases; J trimming: 8 bases; junction bases outside the gene matches: 9. Germline CDR1 is ENHRY and CDR2 is SYGVKD. CDR3 bases: TGTGCCATCAGTGAGGCGGGACAGGGTTTCGTCGGCTACACCTTC. Translated: CAISEAGQGFVGYTF.

In this sample, this clone turned up a few times. The DNA of the CDR3 is TGTGCCACCAGCAGAGGGGACAGACCCAATCAGCCCCAGCATTTT. Translation gives CATSRGDRPNQPQHF. The rearrangement links TRBV15 to TRBJ1-5; 7 bases agree with TRBD1. The CDR3 totals 15 residues. Per the germline V gene, CDR1 is LNHNV and CDR2 is YYDKDF (reference sequence). Germline trimming cut 1 base from V and 3 bases from J; bases unmatched to any gene: 3.